A selection of T cell receptor beta chains follows, all from one sample in a study of control samples from healthy donors and cancer patients. Measured with immunoSEQ multiplex PCR; TCRdb has only the in-frame clones, and not every one. Here the sample spans over 100,000 clones, 90% being singletons. The sequencing sample was made of blood. Source of these receptors: a middle-aged man in good health. Both conserved end residues are part of each CDR3. D genes are given only for firm matches. Only some rows state a clone size, as once, few, many or a class for expanded clones.

d_gene	j_gene	abundance	len	v_gene	CDR3nt	CDR3aa
NA	TRBJ2-7	NA	18	TRBV6-2/TRBV6-3	TGTGCCAGCAGTTTTAGGGTGGGCGGGGGCGTCCGTTCCTACGAGCAGTACTTC	CASSFRVGGGVRSYEQYF
NA	TRBJ1-2	NA	15	TRBV5-6	TGTGCCAGCAGCTTGGCCTTTACAGCGGGATATGGCTACACCTTC	CASSLAFTAGYGYTF
TRBD2	TRBJ2-1	NA	17	TRBV2	TGTGCCAGCAGGGTACTAGCGGGGGGGGACTGGTACAATGAGCAGTTCTTC	CASRVLAGGDWYNEQFF
NA	TRBJ2-7	NA	13	TRBV5-6	TGTGCCAGCAGCTTGGACAGGGACTACGAGCAGTACTTC	CASSLDRDYEQYF
NA	TRBJ2-7	NA	14	TRBV19	TGTGCCAGTAGTATAACGTATGGCTCCTACGAGCAGTACTTC	CASSITYGSYEQYF
NA	TRBJ2-3	NA	15	TRBV5-1	TGCGCCAGCAGCTTGGCTGGACGAAGCACAGATACGCAGTATTTT	CASSLAGRSTDTQYF
TRBD2	TRBJ2-2	NA	16	TRBV7-6	TGTGCCAGCAGCGAAGCGGGACTAGCGGGGACCGGGGAGCTGTTTTTT	CASSEAGLAGTGELFF
NA	TRBJ1-6	NA	18	TRBV5-1	TGCGCCAGCAGCTTGGTTGGTCACAGGAGCTCCTATAATTCACCCCTCCACTTT	CASSLVGHRSSYNSPLHF
NA	TRBJ1-5	NA	13	TRBV30	TGTGCCTGGTCCCCAGGGGAAAGTCAGCCCCAGCATTTT	CAWSPGESQPQHF
TRBD1	TRBJ2-7	NA	17	TRBV6-1	TGTGCCAGCAGTGAAGTCTCCCGGGACAGGAGCTCCTACGAGCAGTACTTC	CASSEVSRDRSSYEQYF
NA	TRBJ1-5	NA	15	TRBV6-1	TGTGCCAGCAGTGAATTGGGATATAGCAATCAGCCCCAGCATTTT	CASSELGYSNQPQHF
NA	TRBJ2-7	NA	19	TRBV5-1	TGCGCCAGCAGCTCACTTTCGTCGGCAAGACAGTCAAGCTCCTACGAGCAGTACTTC	CASSSLSSARQSSSYEQYF
NA	TRBJ2-1	NA	15	TRBV2	TGTGCCAGCAGTGATGGACCGATAGACTACAATGAGCAGTTCTTC	CASSDGPIDYNEQFF
NA	TRBJ2-2	once	14	TRBV30	TGTGCCTGCATCCAATCTCCGAACACCGGGGAGCTGTTTTTT	CACIQSPNTGELFF
TRBD1	TRBJ1-2	NA	17	TRBV9	TGTGCCAGCAGCGTAGTTTCGGGGGGACAGGCGAGCTATGGCTACACCTTC	CASSVVSGGQASYGYTF
TRBD2	TRBJ2-3	NA	21	TRBV7-6	TGTGCCAGCAGCCCTGGGGGTCGGCTAGCGGGGGCCATTTCAATGGCAGATACGCAGTATTTT	CASSPGGRLAGAISMADTQYF
TRBD1	TRBJ1-1	NA	14	TRBV18	TGTGCCAGCTCCCTACGAACAGGGGAATCTGAAGCTTTCTTT	CASSLRTGESEAFF
NA	TRBJ2-2	NA	17	TRBV5-4	TGTGCCAGCAGCTTGTTGCGCGGGGGCGTAAACACCGGGGAGCTGTTTTTT	CASSLLRGGVNTGELFF
TRBD1	TRBJ2-7	NA	13	TRBV5-1	TGCGCCAGCAGCCAGGGACAGCTTTACGAGCAGTACTTC	CASSQGQLYEQYF
TRBD1	TRBJ1-5	NA	13	TRBV6-5	TGTGCCAGCAGTTCGAATTTGGGGGACAGGCGGCATTTT	CASSSNLGDRRHF
NA	TRBJ1-4	NA	12	TRBV21-1	TGTGCCAGCAGCTCCCACAGGGAGGAACTGTTTTTT	CASSSHREELFF
TRBD2	TRBJ2-3	few	16	TRBV2	TGTGCCAGCAGGTTGGGTAGTAGCGGGGGGTCCGGTACGCAGTATTTT	CASRLGSSGGSGTQYF
TRBD1	TRBJ1-6	NA	17	TRBV7-8	TGTGCCAGCAGCTTTTTAAGTGTTGGGACAGGAAATTCACCCCTCCACTTT	CASSFLSVGTGNSPLHF
TRBD1	TRBJ1-1	NA	12	TRBV9	TGTGCCAGCAGCGGCAGGGGGAGGGAAGCTTTCTTT	CASSGRGREAFF
NA	TRBJ1-1	NA	16	TRBV27	TGTGCCAGCAGTTTATCTTCCGGGACCGGGAACACTGAAGCTTTCTTT	CASSLSSGTGNTEAFF
TRBD1	TRBJ2-3	NA	16	TRBV18	TGTGCCAGCTCACGAAGGACAGGGGGACGCACAGATACGCAGTATTTT	CASSRRTGGRTDTQYF
NA	TRBJ2-2	NA	13	TRBV12-3/TRBV12-4	TGTGCCAGCAGTTTAGTCGAAACCGGGGAGCTGTTTTTT	CASSLVETGELFF
NA	TRBJ1-1	NA	13	TRBV10-3	TGTGCCATTGCCGGACATTATTCCACTGAAGCTTTCTTT	CAIAGHYSTEAFF
TRBD1	TRBJ2-7	once	18	TRBV7-6	TGTGCCAGCAGCCAAAGACTCTCCGGGACAGGGGCTTTTGACGAGCAGTACTTC	CASSQRLSGTGAFDEQYF
TRBD1	TRBJ1-5	NA	15	TRBV18	TGTGCCAGCTCACCCGGGACAGGGGGCAATCAGCCCCAGCATTTT	CASSPGTGGNQPQHF
NA	TRBJ2-1	NA	11	TRBV12-5	TGTGCTAGTGGCTATGGCAATGAGCAGTTCTTC	CASGYGNEQFF
TRBD1	TRBJ2-2	NA	15	TRBV7-7	TGTGCTAGCAGCCAAACAGGGGAGCTCGACGGGGAGCTGTTTTTT	CASSQTGELDGELFF
NA	TRBJ1-5	NA	14	TRBV24-1	TGTGCCACCAGTGATCGGGGGGTTCCTCAGCCCCAGCATTTT	CATSDRGVPQPQHF
NA	TRBJ1-1	NA	13	TRBV5-1	TGCGCCAGCAGCTTGGAAGGGAACACTGAAGCTTTCTTT	CASSLEGNTEAFF
TRBD1	TRBJ2-7	NA	16	TRBV3-1/TRBV3-2	TGTGCCAGCAGCCAAGATCTGCGGACAGGGGCCTACGAGCAGTACTTC	CASSQDLRTGAYEQYF
NA	TRBJ2-1	once	16	TRBV11-3	TGTGCCAGCAGTACGCGGTCGGGTCTTATCTACAATGAGCAGTTCTTC	CASSTRSGLIYNEQFF
TRBD2	TRBJ2-1	NA	16	TRBV19	TGTGCCAGTAGTGTTAGCGGGGGGAATGTTGGCAATGAGCAGTTCTTC	CASSVSGGNVGNEQFF
NA	TRBJ1-1	NA	15	TRBV6-5	TGTGCCAGCAGTTACAGTGGCTCCTCCAACACTGAAGCTTTCTTT	CASSYSGSSNTEAFF
NA	TRBJ1-4	NA	16	TRBV9	TGTGCCAGCAGCGCCGACAGGAGTGCAACTAATGAAAAACTGTTTTTT	CASSADRSATNEKLFF
NA	TRBJ1-6	NA	15	TRBV5-1	TGCGCCAGCAGCTCGGGGGGCTCCTATAATTCACCCCTCCACTTT	CASSSGGSYNSPLHF
NA	TRBJ2-5	NA	15	TRBV6-1	TGTGCCAGCAGTGAAGCCCCCCGCGGGATGGAGACCCAGTACTTC	CASSEAPRGMETQYF
NA	TRBJ1-5	NA	13	TRBV15	TGTGCCACCAGCAGAGTCTTGAATCAGCCCCAGCATTTT	CATSRVLNQPQHF